This T cell receptor beta chain comes out of a study of spatial heterogeneity in lung cancer. The study, taken as a whole, reports: Ubiquitous expanded TCR counts tracked ubiquitous nonsynonymous mutations; regional expanded TCR counts tracked regional nonsynonymous mutations. Tumor mutation counts were tracked by expanded intratumoral alpha and beta TCR counts.

Trimming removed 5 bases from V and 6 bases from J; junction bases left unmatched: 16. The CDR3 has 17 residues. The germline gives CDR1 SEHNR, CDR2 FQNEAQ (reference sequence). TCRdb redid the calling of the 5' RACE reads with MiXCR, one entry per CDR3 protein. The sample lists just over 1,400 distinct CDR3 sequences; under 15% were seen once. The time point is: sample taken at primary tumor resection. A word on this clonotype: Antigen unknown.

The material was lung tumor tissue, obtained at surgery. This TCR came from a female donor with early-stage non-small cell lung cancer. The genes are TRBV7-9 and TRBJ1-1; 9 nucleotides line up with TRBD1. CDR3 DNA: TGTGCCAGCAGCCGCATCGGGACAGGGAGACTTTTGGCTGAAGCTTTCTTT. This sequence encodes CASSRIGTGRLLAEAFF.